The 10 T cell receptor beta chains below were found in one sample sequenced in a study of blood T cell repertoires in COVID-19. Generated by immunoSEQ multiplex PCR, the TCRdb table keeps only in-frame clones and is missing some. The table records 250,000 to 300,000 clones, around four fifths of them present only once. The sample consisted of peripheral blood. Receptors originate from a man aged 55 to 69 who had recovered from COVID-19.

V and J are TRBV3-1 (or the pseudogene TRBV3-2) and TRBJ2-5; D might be TRBD2 (7 bases). The CDR3 runs 17 residues. V gave up 3 bases and J gave up 2 bases, with 19 bases separating them. The V gene's germline CDR1 is LGHDT and CDR2 YNNKEL (reference sequence). The CDR3 coding sequence is TGTGCCAGCAGCCAGGGGGGGGCCCTAACCTTTCAAGAGACCCAGTACTTC. It translates to CASSQGGALTFQETQYF.

This sequence joins TRBV10-3 and TRBJ2-2; TRBD2 aligns across 10 bases. Per the germline V gene, CDR1 is ENHRY and CDR2 is SYGVKD. This CDR3 spans 17 amino acids. The V segment lost 6 bases and the J segment 7 bases; nucleotides outside the gene matches: 14. The CDR3 coding sequence is TGTGCCATCAGAGCCGGAGCGGGAGGGCCGGAGGGCGGGGAGCTGTTTTTT. Encoded protein: CAIRAGAGGPEGGELFF.

The gene calls are TRBV7-9 and TRBJ1-3; 7 nucleotides line up with TRBD1. Germline V lookup: CDR1 SEHNR, CDR2 FQNEAQ (reference sequence). Trimming at V came to 4 bases and at J to 2 bases, leaving 2 bases not matched to a gene. The CDR3 runs to 14 residues. CDR3 sequence reads: CASSSTGAGNTIYF. The CDR3 DNA reads as TGTGCCAGCAGCTCAACAGGGGCTGGAAACACCATATATTTT.

In nucleotides, the CDR3 is TGTGCCAGCAGTGAAGATGGGGCGCGGTACAATGAGCAGTTCTTC. Protein product: CASSEDGARYNEQFF. V and J are TRBV6-4 and TRBJ2-1; perhaps TRBD1 as D (5 bases). This CDR3 comprises 15 residues. The germline gives CDR1 MRHNA, CDR2 SNTAGT. V was pared by 3 bases and J by 4 bases, with 13 bases between.

The chain is built from TRBV27 and TRBJ2-1; tentative D call: TRBD2 (7 bases). Trimming took 5 bases from V and 9 from J, leaving 17 bases between them. From germline, CDR1 is MNHEY and CDR2 SMNVEV (reference sequence). The CDR3 is 14 amino acids. CDR3 in DNA: TGTGCCAGCAGTCTCCAAACACGGGGGGCTGAGCAGTTCTTC. Its translation is CASSLQTRGAEQFF.

This chain uses TRBV13 with TRBJ1-1; D not certain. This CDR3 has 13 amino acids. CDR1 is PRHDT, CDR2 FYEKMQ, per germline (reference sequence). Deletions cut 3 bases from V and 0 bases from J, with 5 bases between. For the CDR3, the DNA is TGTGCCAGCAGCTTTCCGGTGAACACTGAAGCTTTCTTT. It specifies CASSFPVNTEAFF. Complete variable domain (other parts from reference TRBV13 and TRBJ1-1): AAGVIQSPRHLIKEKRETATLKCYPIPRHDTVYWYQQGPGQDPQFLISFYEKMQSDKGSIPDRFSAQQFSDYHSELNMSSLELGDSALYFCASSFPVNTEAFFGQGTRLTVV.

The chain has TRBV27 and TRBJ1-6; D is undetermined. V lost 6 bases and J lost 7, with 7 bases in between. Germline CDR1 MNHEY, CDR2 SMNVEV (reference sequence). CDR3 size: 12 residues. CDR3 sequence (DNA): TGTGCCAGCAGGGAGCCGAATTCACCCCTCCACTTT. It is translated as CASREPNSPLHF.

A word on this clone: A single base separates this from a much larger clone, so it may be a read error. The genes are TRBV7-3 and TRBJ1-1, with 9 bases matching TRBD1. The V segment lost 5 bases and the J segment 1 base; nucleotides outside the gene matches: 2. Germline V gene lookup returns CDR1 SGHTA and CDR2 FQGTGA. The length of the CDR3 is 14 residues. The DNA of the CDR3 is TGTGCCAGCAGCCCGGGACAGGGGAACACTGAAGCTTTCTTT. Protein sequence: CASSPGQGNTEAFF.

This sequence joins TRBV7-8 and TRBJ1-2; D is perhaps TRBD1 (6 bases). Germline V CDR1 and CDR2: SGHVS, FQNEAQ. The CDR3 length is 14 residues. Between the trimmed V and J ends, which lost 4 bases and 4 bases, there was a span of 13 bases. The CDR3 DNA sequence: TGTGCCAGCAGCTCACAGGGCTACGGCTATGGCTACACCTTC. Translating gives CASSSQGYGYGYTF. The whole variable domain, filled in from reference TRBV7-8 and TRBJ1-2, reads GAGVSQSPRYKVAKRGQDVALRCDPISGHVSLFWYQQALGQGPEFLTYFQNEAQLDKSGLPSDRFFAERPEGSVSTLKIQRTQQEDSAVYLCASSSQGYGYGYTFGSGTRLTVV.

A few counts support this clone. The genes are TRBV10-3 and TRBJ1-4; D gene ambiguous. Germline V gives CDR1 ENHRY, CDR2 SYGVKD. The V end lost 1 base, the J end lost 7 bases, and 19 bases lay between the germline ends. This CDR3 region has 17 residues. The CDR3 protein is CAISELGWQPRGEKLFF. CDR3 nucleotides: TGTGCCATCAGTGAGTTAGGCTGGCAGCCGCGGGGTGAAAAACTGTTTTTT.